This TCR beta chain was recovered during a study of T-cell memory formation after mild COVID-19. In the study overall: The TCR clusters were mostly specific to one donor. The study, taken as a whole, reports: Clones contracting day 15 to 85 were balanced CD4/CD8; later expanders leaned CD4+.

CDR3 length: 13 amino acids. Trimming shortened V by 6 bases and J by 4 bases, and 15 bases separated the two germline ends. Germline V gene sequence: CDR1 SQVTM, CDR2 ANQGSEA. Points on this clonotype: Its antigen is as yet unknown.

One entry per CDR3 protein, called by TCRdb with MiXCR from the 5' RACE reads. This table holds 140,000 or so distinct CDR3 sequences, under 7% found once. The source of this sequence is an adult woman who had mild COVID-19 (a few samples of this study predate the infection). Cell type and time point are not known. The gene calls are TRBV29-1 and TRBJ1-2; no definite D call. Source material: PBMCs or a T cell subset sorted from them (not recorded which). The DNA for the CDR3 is TGCAGCGTAATCCCGGGTATCGGCTATGGCTACACCTTC. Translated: CSVIPGIGYGYTF. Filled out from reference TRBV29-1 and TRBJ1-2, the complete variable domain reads SAVISQKPSRDICQRGTSLTIQCQVDSQVTMMFWYRQQPGQSLTLIATANQGSEATYESGFVIDKFPISRPNLTFSTLTVSNMSPEDSSIYLCSVIPGIGYGYTFGSGTRLTVV.